The 16 T cell receptor beta chains presented below share a single source sample, sequenced in a study of blood T cell repertoires in COVID-19 (dated by TCRdb to 2018 to 2020). Preparation of the library involved the immunoSEQ multiplex PCR assay. Sourced from immuneACCESS, this table was stored by TCRdb with only in-frame sequences that have V and J called. A share of the clones is absent; for the studies checked, an unresolved V gene accounts for under half, and the remainder has no known explanation. This sample comprises some 320,000 clones, around 90% of them detected only once. The ten biggest clones cover roughly 5.2% of the sample. Sample: PBMCs or T cells enriched from blood (not recorded which). The receptors were gathered from a man aged 60-69 years who had recovered from COVID-19.

V gene TRBV29-1 combines with J gene TRBJ2-2, with D uncertain. The germline V and J ends were trimmed by 4 bases and 6 bases, with 9 bases remaining between them. Germline V gene sequence: CDR1 SQVTM, CDR2 ANQGSEA. The CDR3 has 12 amino acids. The CDR3 reads CSVAVGPGELFF. The CDR3 nucleotides read TGCAGCGTTGCCGTCGGTCCCGGGGAGCTGTTTTTT.

The chain links TRBV18 to TRBJ2-7; 9 nucleotides agree with TRBD2. The length of the CDR3 is 18 residues. J gave up 0 bases and V 8 bases, and 17 bases lay outside the gene matches. Germline CDR1 and CDR2: KGHSH and LQKENI. CDR3 residues: CASQTSPNLREGSYEQYF. For the CDR3, the DNA is TGTGCCAGCCAAACATCCCCGAACCTGCGGGAGGGCTCCTACGAGCAGTACTTC.

The chain combines TRBV7-2 with TRBJ1-4; maybe TRBD1 (5 bases). CDR1 and CDR2 (germline): SGHTA, FQGNSA. This CDR3 is 14 amino acids long. V was clipped by 5 bases and J by 6 bases, with 13 bases between them. CDR3 protein: CASSPQGFYEKLFF. CDR3 coding DNA: TGTGCCAGCAGCCCTCAGGGTTTTTATGAAAAACTGTTTTTT.

V is TRBV5-1 and J is TRBJ1-4; 7 bases match TRBD1. The V gene's germline CDR1 is SGHRS and CDR2 YFSETQ. This CDR3 is 15 amino acids long. The ends lost 0 bases at V and 5 bases at J; junction bases unmatched: 4. The CDR3 DNA reads as TGCGCCAGCAGCTTGGGGCGACAGGGAAATGAAAAACTGTTTTTT. Residues: CASSLGRQGNEKLFF.

The V and J genes are TRBV19 and TRBJ1-2, with D unresolved. Germline CDR1 is LNHDA and CDR2 is SQIVND (reference sequence). This CDR3 is 13 amino acids long. Trimming took off 4 bases at V and 2 bases at J, with 8 bases between the two ends. CDR3 in amino acids: CASSTGENYGYTF. The CDR3 nucleotides read TGTGCCAGTAGTACTGGTGAGAACTATGGCTACACCTTC.

The CDR3 nucleotides read TGTGCCAGCCTCGATGGAGGCGGGAGGGCCTGGAATGAGCAGTTCTTC. Translation gives CASLDGGGRAWNEQFF. The chain uses TRBV5-4 and TRBJ2-1, with 9 bases fitting TRBD2. V lost 7 bases to trimming and J lost 7 bases; unmatched junction nucleotides: 15. Germline V gives CDR1 SGHNT, CDR2 YYREEE (reference sequence). The CDR3 runs 16 residues.

The rearrangement uses TRBV10-3 and TRBJ1-1, with unresolved D. The CDR3 loop spans 15 amino acids. Germline loops: CDR1 ENHRY, CDR2 SYGVKD. V was trimmed by 0 bases and J by 2 bases, leaving 10 bases between them. The CDR3 spells CAISESADLNTEAFF. In DNA form, the CDR3 reads TGTGCCATCAGTGAGTCCGCCGACTTAAACACTGAAGCTTTCTTT.

The count of this clone is one. CDR3 loop: CATSGYSTDTQYF. The CDR3 DNA reads as TGTGCCACTAGCGGTTATAGCACAGATACGCAGTATTTT. J is TRBJ2-3 and V is TRBV2, with 7 bases fitting TRBD2. The CDR3 is 13 residues long. V was clipped by 10 bases and J by 0 bases; unmatched bases: 4. CDR1 is SNHLY, CDR2 FYNNEI, per germline.

The rearrangement uses TRBV24-1 and TRBJ2-7, with TRBD1 matching over 7 bases. Trimming took 9 bases from V and 5 from J; bases not matched to a gene: 12. This CDR3 comprises 14 residues. CDR1 and CDR2 (germline): KGHDR, SFDVKD. CDR3 sequence reads: CATSTGQGVDEQYF. In DNA, the CDR3 is TGTGCCACCTCAACTGGGCAGGGGGTGGACGAGCAGTACTTC.

This clone was found a few times. The chain is built from TRBV7-3 and TRBJ1-6, with D unresolved. The CDR3 runs 14 residues. V was trimmed by 3 bases and J by 5 bases, leaving 8 bases between them. Germline-derived CDR1 and CDR2 are SGHTA and FQGTGA. The CDR3 sequence is CASSFGGNNSPLHF. CDR3 nucleotides: TGTGCCAGCAGCTTCGGCGGAAATAATTCACCCCTCCACTTT. The variable domain in full, with the rest retrieved from reference TRBV7-3 and TRBJ1-6, is GAGVSQTPSNKVTEKGKYVELRCDPISGHTALYWYRQSLGQGPEFLIYFQGTGAADDSGLPNDRFFAVRPEGSVSTLKIQRTERGDSAVYLCASSFGGNNSPLHFGNGTRLTVT.

The chain links TRBV7-9 to TRBJ2-1, with 7 bases aligning to TRBD2. Germline V lookup: CDR1 SEHNR, CDR2 FQNEAQ (reference sequence). The CDR3 runs to 14 residues. V lost 3 bases to trimming and J lost 6 bases; unmatched junction nucleotides: 5. CDR3 amino acids: CASSFGGSFNEQFF. The CDR3 coding sequence is TGTGCCAGCAGCTTTGGCGGGAGTTTCAATGAGCAGTTCTTC.

This clone has only one observation. The V and J genes are TRBV5-1 and TRBJ2-5; D possibly corresponds to TRBD1 (6 bases). Germline-derived CDR1 and CDR2 are SGHRS and YFSETQ. The CDR3 has 15 residues. V lost 4 bases, J lost 4 bases, and 17 bases lay in between. The CDR3 region has the DNA TGCGCCAGCAGCGGCGATTGGGACACCTTAGAGACCCAGTACTTC. Its protein product is CASSGDWDTLETQYF.

CDR3 region: CASSAPGTGNTEAFF. The DNA of the CDR3 is TGTGCCAGCAGCGCACCCGGGACAGGGAACACTGAAGCTTTCTTT. This chain links TRBV5-4 with TRBJ1-1, with TRBD1 identical over 8 bases. V was clipped by 4 bases and J by 1 base; unmatched bases: 6. The germline gives CDR1 SGHNT, CDR2 YYREEE (reference sequence). The CDR3 totals 15 residues.

The J gene is TRBJ2-2, the V gene TRBV30; 11 nucleotides agree with TRBD2. The germline V gene encodes CDR1 GTSNPN and CDR2 SVGIG (reference sequence). This CDR3 comprises 18 residues. After removal of 0 bases from V and 0 bases from J, the junction contained 6 bases not matched to a gene. The CDR3 DNA reads TGTGCCTGGAGTGTACTGGCTAGCGGGAGGACGAACACCGGGGAGCTGTTTTTT. Protein product: CAWSVLASGRTNTGELFF.

In this sample, this clone turned up once. This chain connects TRBV7-3 to TRBJ2-5; possible D gene TRBD2, 6 bases. V was trimmed by 4 bases and J by 3 bases, leaving 9 bases between them. The CDR3 sequence is 13 residues long. CDR1 and CDR2 (germline): SGHTA, FQGTGA. This CDR3 reads CASSSRREETQYF. The CDR3 coding sequence is TGTGCCAGCAGCTCTCGGAGGGAAGAGACCCAGTACTTC.

This chain joins TRBV25-1 and TRBJ2-5, with 7 bases that match TRBD1. V lost 2 bases and J lost 5; bases outside the gene matches: 5. Germline V CDR1 and CDR2: MGHDK, SYGVNS. The CDR3 covers 14 residues. In DNA form, the CDR3 reads TGTGCCAGCAGTGAACAACAGGGGATGGAGACCCAGTACTTC. Translation: CASSEQQGMETQYF.